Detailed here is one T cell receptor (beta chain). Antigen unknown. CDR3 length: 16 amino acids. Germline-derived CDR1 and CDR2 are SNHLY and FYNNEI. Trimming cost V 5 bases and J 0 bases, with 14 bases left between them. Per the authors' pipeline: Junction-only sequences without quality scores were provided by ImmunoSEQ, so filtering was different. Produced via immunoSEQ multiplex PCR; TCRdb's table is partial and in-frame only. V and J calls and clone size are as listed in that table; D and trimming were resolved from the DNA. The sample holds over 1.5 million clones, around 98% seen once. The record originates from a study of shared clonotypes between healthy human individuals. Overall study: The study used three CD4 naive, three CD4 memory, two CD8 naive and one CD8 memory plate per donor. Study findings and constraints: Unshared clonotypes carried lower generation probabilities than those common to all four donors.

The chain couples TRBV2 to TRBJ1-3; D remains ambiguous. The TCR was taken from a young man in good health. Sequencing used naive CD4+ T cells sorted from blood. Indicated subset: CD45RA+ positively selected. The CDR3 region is CASSQRSLLSGNTIYF. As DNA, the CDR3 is TGTGCCAGCAGTCAACGCTCTTTACTCTCTGGAAACACCATATATTTT.